The clone carrying this T cell receptor beta chain has just a few counts. No antigen is known for it. This CDR3 contains 14 residues. The germline V gene has CDR1 SGDLS and CDR2 YYNGEE. V was pared by 0 bases and J by 5 bases, with 10 bases between. This sample is part of a study of early T cells in non-severe SARS-CoV-2 infection. Study-level points and caveats: Matching with VDJdb favored anti-spike CD8 responses (missing private and CD4 specificities).

Individual cDNA molecules received unique molecular identifiers during library preparation. Via MiXCR, TCRdb re-called the 5' RACE reads, giving one row per CDR3 protein. Of tens of thousands of distinct CDR3 sequences in the sample, roughly 9.7% were seen once. This clonotype was sampled from an adult who was a healthcare worker with PCR-confirmed SARS-CoV-2 infection or an uninfected control (not recorded which). The sample consisted of whole blood. The chain employs TRBV9 and TRBJ2-3, with a weak D call TRBD2 (5 bases). The CDR3 is CASSVGLAGDTQYF. CDR3 DNA sequence: TGTGCCAGCAGCGTAGGGCTAGCAGGAGATACGCAGTATTTT.